Shown below are 20 T cell receptor beta chains from a single sample sequenced in a study of T cells in Graves' hyperthyroidism and ophthalmopathy. The source material, RNA transcripts, was used to amplify TCR beta CDR3 regions. The study used the HTBI primer set for a first-round RT-PCR of the TCR CDR3. Each CDR3 protein is one row after TCRdb ran MiXCR on the multiplex PCR reads. The data show about 290,000 distinct CDR3 sequences, about an eighth seen once. What was sequenced was blood. The source is a woman aged 40 to 50 with Graves' hyperthyroidism.

This clonotype was counted a few times. This rearrangement joins TRBV29-1 to TRBJ1-2; D call uncertain. The CDR3 is 13 amino acids. Germline CDR1 reads SQVTM; CDR2 reads ANQGSEA. V shed 0 bases and J shed 7 bases, with 12 bases lying between them. CDR3 loop: CSVEDRRASGYTF. The CDR3 DNA sequence: TGCAGCGTTGAAGATAGGAGGGCGAGTGGCTACACCTTC.

The CDR3 DNA sequence: TGTGCCAGCAGTGAACTTAGTACTAGCGGTTCCTACGAGCAGTACTTC. Protein sequence: CASSELSTSGSYEQYF. The rearrangement uses TRBV25-1 and TRBJ2-7, with TRBD2 matching over 8 bases. CDR1 and CDR2 from the germline V gene are MGHDK and SYGVNS. Trimming at V came to 2 bases and at J to 1 base, leaving 7 bases not matched to a gene. The CDR3 is made up of 16 amino acids.

A single count supports this clonotype. This sequence joins TRBV6-1 and TRBJ2-5; no clear D. There are 14 residues in the CDR3. Germline V gives CDR1 MNHNS, CDR2 SASEGT. Trimming removed 8 bases from V and 4 bases from J, with 17 bases in between. This chain's CDR3 is CASSDVFNRETQYF. The CDR3 nucleotides read TGTGCCAGCTCGGACGTTTTTAATAGAGAGACCCAGTACTTC.

This clonotype was seen at least ten times. V is TRBV15 and J is TRBJ1-2, with D uncertain. The ends were cut back, 5 bases at V and 6 bases at J, with 10 bases in the middle. This CDR3 is 12 amino acids long. The germline gives CDR1 LNHNV, CDR2 YYDKDF (reference sequence). CDR3 loop: CATSGSGDGYTF. CDR3 DNA sequence: TGTGCCACCAGCGGCAGTGGTGATGGCTACACCTTC.

The table lists this clonotype with a few counts. The chain combines TRBV20-1 with TRBJ2-7, with 11 bases identical to TRBD2. Germline CDR1 DFQATT, CDR2 SNEGSKA (reference sequence). This CDR3 is 16 amino acids long. With V trimmed by 6 bases and J by 6 bases, 16 bases remained unmatched. CDR3 sequence: CSAPQTSGVVRLEQYF. The CDR3 DNA is TGCAGTGCCCCACAGACTAGCGGGGTAGTCAGGCTCGAGCAGTACTTC.

At least ten counts were recorded for this clonotype. The chain couples TRBV2 to TRBJ2-1; 7 bases fit TRBD1. The CDR3 covers 15 residues. Germline CDR1 and CDR2: SNHLY and FYNNEI. This CDR3 reads CATKKEQGDNNEQFF. DNA for the CDR3: TGTGCAACCAAAAAGGAGCAGGGGGACAACAATGAGCAGTTCTTC.

This clonotype was counted a few times. The chain has TRBV6-5 and TRBJ2-7; D gene unclear. The germline gives CDR1 MNHEY, CDR2 SVGAGI. The CDR3 runs 15 residues. V lost 3 bases and J lost 1, with 13 bases in between. CDR3 amino acids: CASSYYGIGSYEQYF. CDR3 sequence (DNA): TGTGCCAGCAGTTATTATGGCATAGGGTCCTACGAGCAGTACTTC.

This clonotype was seen ten or more times. J is TRBJ1-3 and V is TRBV2; 8 nucleotides align to TRBD1. The germline V gene has CDR1 SNHLY and CDR2 FYNNEI. The V segment lost 6 bases and the J segment 4 bases; nucleotides outside the gene matches: 5. This CDR3 contains 14 residues. Written as DNA, the CDR3 is TGTGCCAGCAGACAGGGGGGGTCGGGAAACACCATATATTTT. Its translation is CASRQGGSGNTIYF.

CDR3 coding DNA: TGTGCCAGCAGCTTAGGGCCCGGGACTAGCGGGAGGGCCAATGAGCAGTTCTTC. Amino acid sequence: CASSLGPGTSGRANEQFF. V is TRBV7-6 and J is TRBJ2-1, with 16 bases identical to TRBD2. The length of the CDR3 is 18 residues. With V trimmed by 1 base and J by 6 bases, 6 bases remained unmatched. From germline, CDR1 is SGHVS and CDR2 FNYEAQ.

The V call is TRBV18, the J call TRBJ2-5; D uncertain. This CDR3 contains 13 residues. The germline V gene encodes CDR1 KGHSH and CDR2 LQKENI. The V gene lost 3 bases and the J gene lost 4 bases, with 9 bases spanning the gap. CDR3 DNA sequence: TGTGCCAGCTCACCCCCGATGGGAGAGACCCAGTACTTC. Encoded protein: CASSPPMGETQYF.

On this clonotype itself: The junction departs from germline at one end; a sequencing error may be responsible. The DNA for the CDR3 is TGCCCCAGCAGCTTAGGACAGGGGCTTTTAAACATTCAGTACTTC. It codes for CPSSLGQGLLNIQYF. The chain recombines TRBV5-1 with TRBJ2-4; TRBD1 matches at 9 bases. This CDR3 spans 15 amino acids. Germline V gene data show CDR1 as SGHRS and CDR2 as YFSETQ.

CDR3 amino acids: CASSLVGWNTEAFF. The CDR3 DNA reads TGCGCCAGCAGCTTGGTAGGATGGAACACTGAAGCTTTCTTT. The V gene is TRBV5-1, the J gene TRBJ1-1; no clear D. The CDR3 sequence is 14 residues long. Trimming pared 0 bases from V and 1 base from J, leaving 7 bases between. Germline CDR1 and CDR2: SGHRS and YFSETQ.

In its sample, this clonotype was seen many times. This rearrangement joins TRBV5-6 to TRBJ1-1, with D maybe TRBD1 (5 bases). Trimming took 1 base from V and 6 from J, leaving 7 bases between them. CDR1 SGHDT and CDR2 YYEEEE come from the germline V gene. The CDR3 loop spans 12 amino acids. The CDR3 bases are TGTGCCAGCAGCTTGATGACAGCTGAAGCTTTCTTT. It is translated as CASSLMTAEAFF.

In this sample, this clonotype turned up many times. This chain connects TRBV6-5 to TRBJ1-1, with D uncertain. The V end was cut by 1 base, the J end by 6 bases, with 12 bases between. The CDR3 is 14 amino acids. Per germline, CDR1 MNHEY and CDR2 SVGAGI. The CDR3 here is CASSYYGSFAEAFF. CDR3 coding DNA: TGTGCCAGCAGTTACTACGGGTCTTTCGCTGAAGCTTTCTTT.

This clonotype was picked up many times. The chain couples TRBV24-1 to TRBJ2-3; the D gene could be TRBD1 or TRBD2 (6 bases each). There are 14 residues in the CDR3. V was shortened by 7 bases and J by 1 base, with 11 bases between the two germline ends. Per the germline V gene, CDR1 is KGHDR and CDR2 is SFDVKD. CDR3 sequence reads: CATRARGGTDTQYF. The CDR3 DNA reads TGTGCCACCAGAGCTAGGGGGGGCACAGATACGCAGTATTTT.

This clonotype has a count of ten or more. The chain uses TRBV2 and TRBJ2-3; D is uncertain. Trimming pared 6 bases from V and 6 bases from J, leaving 7 bases between. The CDR3 contains 11 residues. Germline CDR1 SNHLY, CDR2 FYNNEI. The CDR3 DNA reads as TGTGCCAGCAGGGGATTTGATACGCAGTATTTT. Encoded protein: CASRGFDTQYF.

The chain joins TRBV4-1 to TRBJ1-5; D call uncertain. CDR3 length equals 15 residues. Trimming pared 3 bases from V and 1 base from J, leaving 10 bases between. The germline V gene encodes CDR1 MGHRA and CDR2 YSYEKL. CDR3: CASSHYMKSNQPQHF. For the CDR3, the DNA is TGCGCCAGCAGCCACTACATGAAGAGCAATCAGCCCCAGCATTTT.

CDR3 sequence (DNA): TGTGCCAGCAGCCCCGACAGGAGTGGGTACGAGCAGTACTTC. Translating gives CASSPDRSGYEQYF. This rearrangement joins TRBV2 to TRBJ2-7; D might be TRBD1 (6 bases). This CDR3 is built from 14 residues. With 6 bases removed from V and 4 bases from J, the gap between germline ends came to 16 bases. The germline CDR1 and CDR2 sequences are SNHLY and FYNNEI.

This clonotype has a count of ten or more. This chain connects TRBV12-3 or TRBV12-4 to TRBJ1-1, with D possibly TRBD1 on 6 matching bases. V shed 5 bases and J shed 9 bases, with 16 bases lying between them. The CDR3 has 13 residues. For the CDR3, the DNA is TGTGCCAGCAGTCCTGGAGGGGGGAGTAAAGCTTTCTTT. The encoded protein is CASSPGGGSKAFF.

Many counts were recorded for this clonotype. The CDR3 loop is CASTGITGELFF. The CDR3 DNA sequence: TGTGCCAGCACCGGGATTACCGGGGAGCTGTTTTTT. The chain couples TRBV13 to TRBJ2-2, with D possibly being TRBD2 (5 bases). Germline lookup yields CDR1 PRHDT and CDR2 FYEKMQ (reference sequence). There are 12 residues in the CDR3. The V and J ends lost 7 bases and 5 bases respectively, with 8 bases between them.